This entry is about one TCR beta chain. Its target antigen remains unknown. No per-base quality is available; no much larger clone lies one base away. The CDR3 measures 14 amino acids from cysteine to phenylalanine. Left in the record is the CDR3 DNA by itself, 42 bases read in frame from the first base. The V end loses 2 bases and the J end loses 4 bases, and a stretch of 12 bases separates them. The germline V gene gives CDR1 as SGDLS and CDR2 as YYNGEE. These data originate in a study of CD8 T cells in Susac syndrome (dated 2019 in TCRdb). In terms of the full investigation: Whether CD8+ T cell activation and differentiation in Susac syndrome was antigen driven was tested using repertoire sequencing.

Peripheral blood CD8+ and CD4+ T cells from healthy donors, Susac syndrome patients and multiple sclerosis patients were profiled using high-throughput TCR beta sequencing. Treatment-naive patients with stable or active relapsing-remitting disease fulfilling revised McDonald criteria were used as multiple sclerosis controls. Bulk CD8+ and CD4+ T cells were purified by magnetic negative isolation, while CD8+ TEMRA cells were enriched using FACS. Blood was drawn into EDTA tubes, processed within 24 hours, and PBMCs were isolated by density gradient centrifugation. PBMCs destined for TCR sequencing were cryopreserved in liquid nitrogen and later thawed in a 37 °C water bath. The sorted or isolated CD4+, CD8+ and CD8+ TEMRA cells had a purity of 90% or higher. Findings and caveats that apply to the study as a whole: The number of individuals in the TCR sequencing and HLA analysis was acknowledged as relatively small.

RNA was extracted using the RNeasy kit, and roughly 0.5 to 1 microgram was reverse transcribed with random hexamers. The immunoSEQ multiplex PCR assay, covering 54 Vbeta and 13 Jbeta segments, was used to amplify TCR beta CDR3 regions. PCR amplification bias was corrected by using a synthetic template baseline for primer optimization and computational correction. As for the original processing: Reads were assigned to V, D and J genes according to IMGT and analyzed in immunoSEQ Analyzer, with only productive sequences retained. Clonality was calculated as one minus the Shannon entropy normalized by log2 of the number of productive unique sequences. For each patient and control, public and private clones were evaluated among the 100 most prevalent clones. Clones were defined as Susac-specific when absent from the healthy and MS cohorts, from about a thousand published viral clones and from other ImmuneACCESS disease sequences. TCRdb reanalyzed the raw reads on its own, using fastp at Q25 for trimming and MiXCR for clone calling, and kept in-frame beta chains. Each entry is one CDR3 protein sequence, shown with its most common DNA and genes. TCRdb, not the original authors, processed these V and J calls. Recorded for this sample are about 160,000 distinct CDR3 sequences; approximately 93% of them occurred a single time. The ten largest clones represent about 0.09% of the sample.

The receptor was derived from a human donor with multiple sclerosis. This chain joins TRBV9 to TRBJ2-5; TRBD1 is a weak D gene call, 6 bases matching. Sequencing was performed on CD4+ T cells from PBMCs. The CDR3 in this case is CASSVQQGRETQYF. The DNA reads as follows: TGTGCCAGCAGCGTCCAACAGGGACGAGAGACCCAGTACTTC.